Each of the 8 T cell receptor beta chains below was sequenced from the same sample in a study of patients and donors after allogeneic stem cell transplantation. TCRdb reprocessed the RT-PCR reads via MiXCR and lists one record per CDR3 protein. The profile shows approximately 33,000 distinct CDR3 sequences, 6.8% of them singletons. Source material: blood, either unsorted or a sorted T cell fraction (not recorded which). The receptors come from a human donor who was either an allogeneic HSCT recipient or a stem cell or donor lymphocyte infusion donor (not recorded which). It is not recorded whose cells these are; they may come from a transplant donor.

This clonotype counts as large. The chain uses TRBV18 and TRBJ1-2; D is ambiguous. CDR3 size: 13 residues. Trimming removed 2 bases from V and 3 bases from J, with 7 bases in between. Germline CDR1 is KGHSH and CDR2 is LQKENI. The CDR3 DNA is TGTGCCAGCTCACCAGACATGGACTATGGCTACACCTTC. As protein: CASSPDMDYGYTF.

The rearrangement links TRBV11-2 to TRBJ2-3; 12 nucleotides match TRBD2. CDR3 length: 18 amino acids. Germline CDR1 reads SGHAT; CDR2 reads FQNNGV. Trimming at V came to 2 bases and at J to 0 bases, leaving 6 bases not matched to a gene. The CDR3 coding sequence is TGTGCCAGCAGCTTAACCCCCGGACTAGCGGGGAGCACAGATACGCAGTATTTT. Its protein is CASSLTPGLAGSTDTQYF.

This clonotype was seen a few times. The gene calls are TRBV7-2 and TRBJ2-2, with 9 bases fitting TRBD2. The V segment lost 3 bases and the J segment 3 bases; nucleotides outside the gene matches: 8. Germline values: CDR1 SGHTA, CDR2 FQGNSA. The CDR3 consists of 17 residues. CDR3 nucleotides: TGTGCCAGCAGCTTGCTGCTTAGCGGGAGTCACACCGGGGAGCTGTTTTTT. Translation: CASSLLLSGSHTGELFF.

This clonotype was found many times. This chain joins TRBV20-1 and TRBJ2-1; TRBD2 aligns across 11 bases. CDR1 is DFQATT and CDR2 is SNEGSKA in the germline V gene (reference sequence). This CDR3 has 14 residues. V shed 7 bases and J 5 bases; nucleotides not matched to a gene: 7. CDR3 residues: CSGWGTSGNNEQFF. As DNA, the CDR3 is TGCAGTGGATGGGGGACTAGCGGAAACAATGAGCAGTTCTTC.

The table lists this clonotype with many counts. This chain joins TRBV28 and TRBJ2-6; D perhaps matches TRBD2 (5 bases). Trimming left V 7 bases short and J 2 bases short, with 12 bases between. The germline gives CDR1 MDHEN, CDR2 SYDVKM. The CDR3 extends over 15 amino acids. The CDR3 DNA is TGTGCCAGCATCGTGTCCGGGGCTGGGGCCAACGTCCTGACTTTC. This translates into CASIVSGAGANVLTF.

CDR3 in amino acids: CASSGFQGCSHVELFF. The CDR3, as DNA: TGTGCCAGCAGTGGGTTTCAGGGCTGCTCACACGTGGAGCTGTTTTTT. V is TRBV28 and J is TRBJ2-2; possibly TRBD1 for D (5 bases). In germline, CDR1 is MDHEN, CDR2 SYDVKM. This CDR3 has 16 residues. The germline V and J ends were trimmed by 5 bases and 10 bases, with 23 bases remaining between them.

Concerning this clonotype itself: A much larger clone lies a single base off, so this may be a read error. In this CDR3 the conserved last residue, phenylalanine or tryptophan, is missing, so a read error is likely. This rearrangement joins TRBV25-1 to TRBJ2-7; D not resolved. This CDR3 spans 13 amino acids. Trimming stripped 3 bases from V and 2 bases from J, with 8 bases between. CDR1 and CDR2 from the germline V gene are MGHDK and SYGVNS. CDR3 bases: TGTGCCAGCAGTGAGGGCGGACCCTACGAGCAGTACTCC. This sequence encodes CASSEGGPYEQYS.

This clonotype was detected ten times or more. V usage is TRBV20-1 and J usage is TRBJ2-3; either TRBD1 or TRBD2 may fit D (5 bases each). The CDR3 contains 12 residues. V was trimmed by 3 bases and J by 4 bases, leaving 8 bases between them. Per the germline V gene, CDR1 is DFQATT and CDR2 is SNEGSKA (reference sequence). The CDR3 loop is CSARGTSDTQYF. The CDR3 DNA sequence: TGCAGTGCTAGGGGGACCTCAGATACGCAGTATTTT.